These 2 T cell receptor beta chains were all obtained from the same sample, sequenced in a study of early T cells in non-severe SARS-CoV-2 infection. In TCRdb, the 5' RACE reads were re-called with MiXCR into one record per CDR3 protein. The sample carries about 34,000 distinct CDR3 sequences, 7.1% recorded once. Source: whole blood, taken at baseline. The receptors were sampled from an adult who was a healthcare worker with PCR-confirmed SARS-CoV-2 infection or an uninfected control (not recorded which).

This clonotype was seen a handful of times. The gene calls are TRBV4-3 and TRBJ2-1; D may be TRBD1 (6 bases). V was clipped by 1 base and J by 2 bases, with 18 bases between them. Germline V gene sequence: CDR1 LGHNA, CDR2 YSLEER. The CDR3 extends over 18 amino acids. The CDR3 bases are TGCGCCAGCAGCCAAGCGCCAGAAACAGGGACCACCTACAATGAGCAGTTCTTC. This codes for CASSQAPETGTTYNEQFF.

V and J are TRBV4-3 and TRBJ2-3, with 7 bases identical to TRBD2. Trimming at V came to 1 base and at J to 3 bases, leaving 7 bases not matched to a gene. The germline V gene encodes CDR1 LGHNA and CDR2 YSLEER. CDR3 length: 16 residues. The CDR3, as DNA: TGCGCCAGCAGCCAAGGAGCGGGATATTCTACAGATACGCAGTATTTT. It codes for CASSQGAGYSTDTQYF.